These T cell receptor beta chains were read from a single sample in a study of T cell changes during pregnancy in multiple sclerosis. Produced via immunoSEQ multiplex PCR; TCRdb's table is partial and in-frame only. This sample yields about 64,000 clones, of which roughly 91% are seen a single time; approximately 6.1% belongs to the top ten. Sequences were derived from peripheral blood, sampled in the third trimester of pregnancy. These receptor sequences come from a female donor in good health, enrolled as a control in a pregnancy study. The CDR3 runs from the conserved cysteine through the conserved F or W. D genes are given only for firm matches. The listing skips clone size in some rows; elsewhere it reads once, few, many or a size class.

d_gene	v_gene	abundance	j_gene	CDR3nt	CDR3aa
-	TRBV11-3	-	TRBJ2-7	TGTGCCAGCAGCGTCCCGTCCTACGAGCAGTACTTC	CASSVPSYEQYF
-	TRBV5-6	-	TRBJ2-7	TGTGCCAGCAGCGGGGCGGACGTCTGGTCCGAGCAGTACTTC	CASSGADVWSEQYF
TRBD2	TRBV6-4	-	TRBJ2-3	TGTGCCAGCAGGAGGGGCGGGACTAGCGGCACAGATACGCAGTATTTT	CASRRGGTSGTDTQYF
-	TRBV7-9	-	TRBJ2-3	TGTGCCAGCAGCCAAACAGGGGACTGGGCAGATACGCAGTATTTT	CASSQTGDWADTQYF
TRBD1	TRBV2	-	TRBJ1-2	TGTGCCAGCAGTGGTGGTAGGCGACAGGGGGAAAAAGGCTACACCTTC	CASSGGRRQGEKGYTF
-	TRBV5-6	-	TRBJ2-3	TGTGCCAGCCATCCATGGGGAGTGAATATGGCAGATACGCAGTATTTT	CASHPWGVNMADTQYF
-	TRBV15	-	TRBJ2-4	TGTGCCACCAGCAGAACCACCACGGGACTGGTAGCCAAAAACATTCAGTACTTC	CATSRTTTGLVAKNIQYF
-	TRBV14	-	TRBJ2-2	TGTGCCAGCAGCCAAGTCAGGGGCACCGGGGAGCTGTTTTTT	CASSQVRGTGELFF
TRBD1	TRBV5-1	once	TRBJ1-3	TGCGCCAGCAGCTCGGGACAGACCTTCTCTGGAAACACCATATATTTT	CASSSGQTFSGNTIYF
-	TRBV5-1	-	TRBJ2-5	TGCGCCAGCAGCTTCGAGGACTCCGAGGGGGCCCAGTACTTC	CASSFEDSEGAQYF
-	TRBV6-5	once	TRBJ1-2	TGTGCCAGCAGGGGGGGGCGGTCCGTGGGCTACACCTTC	CASRGGRSVGYTF
TRBD2	TRBV29-1	-	TRBJ2-3	TGCAGCGTTGGTGGCGGGGGTACAGATACGCAGTATTTT	CSVGGGGTDTQYF
-	TRBV6-4	-	TRBJ2-1	TGTGCCAGCAGTGACTCCTGGGGGGATGAGCAGTTCTTC	CASSDSWGDEQFF
TRBD1	TRBV6-4	-	TRBJ1-1	TGTGCCAGCAGCGCCGGGACAGGGAACACTGAAGCTTTCTTT	CASSAGTGNTEAFF
-	TRBV5-6	-	TRBJ1-2	TGTGCCAGCAGCTTGGGGGTTCCAGGGGTCTATGGCTACACCTTC	CASSLGVPGVYGYTF
TRBD1	TRBV6-6	once	TRBJ2-4	TGTGCCAGCAGTTACGACAGGGTCGAAGCCAAAAACATTCAGTACTTC	CASSYDRVEAKNIQYF
-	TRBV7-9	-	TRBJ2-7	TGTGCCAGCAGCTTAGGATCTGCGGCAGCCTCCTACGAGCAGTACTTC	CASSLGSAAASYEQYF
TRBD2	TRBV11-3	few	TRBJ2-7	TGTGCCAGCAGTTCCCTAGAGAGCGGGGTCTCCTACGAGCAGTACTTC	CASSSLESGVSYEQYF
-	TRBV29-1	-	TRBJ2-2	TGCAGCGTGGGACAGAACACCGGGGAGCTGTTTTTT	CSVGQNTGELFF
TRBD2	TRBV4-2	-	TRBJ2-7	TGTGCCAGCAGCCAAGATCTTGCGACTAGCGGGAGCTACGAGCAGTACTTC	CASSQDLATSGSYEQYF
-	TRBV25-1	few	TRBJ1-2	TGTGCCAGCAGTCTCCCGGGACTTTCCTCCGTTCTAGGCTACACCTTC	CASSLPGLSSVLGYTF
TRBD2	TRBV5-4	-	TRBJ2-5	TGTGCCAGCAGCTTGACTAGCGGGGGGTGGGAGACCCAGTACTTC	CASSLTSGGWETQYF
TRBD1	TRBV7-9	-	TRBJ1-4	TGTGCCAGCAGCTCCAAGCAGGGGGCGGAAGCAACTAATGAAAAACTGTTTTTT	CASSSKQGAEATNEKLFF
TRBD1	TRBV7-2	-	TRBJ1-2	TGTGCCAGCAGCTTAGGGGGACAGAACTATGGCTACACCTTC	CASSLGGQNYGYTF
-	TRBV5-6	-	TRBJ1-2	TGTGCCAGCAGCTTGGCACAGGGTGGCTATGGCTACACCTTC	CASSLAQGGYGYTF
TRBD1	TRBV11-2	-	TRBJ2-2	TGTGCCAGCAGCTTAGGGACAGGGTCCGGGGAGCTGTTTTTT	CASSLGTGSGELFF
-	TRBV19	-	TRBJ2-1	TGTGCCAGTAGTATAGGAGCGGACAATGAGCAGTTCTTC	CASSIGADNEQFF
TRBD1	TRBV29-1	-	TRBJ1-1	TGCAGCGTTGATTTCACGGACAGGGACACTGAAGCTTTCTTT	CSVDFTDRDTEAFF
TRBD2	TRBV2	-	TRBJ2-1	TGTGCCAGCACGCATACTAGCGGGAGTTATAATGAGCAGTTCTTC	CASTHTSGSYNEQFF
-	TRBV25-1	-	TRBJ2-5	TGTGCCAGCAAGGGGCGGGGGCAGACCCAAGAGACCCAGTACTTC	CASKGRGQTQETQYF
-	TRBV19	-	TRBJ1-3	TGTGCCAGTTCCCCAGGAGGAATGGCTGGAAACACCATATATTTT	CASSPGGMAGNTIYF
TRBD1	TRBV10-1	-	TRBJ2-7	TGCGCCAGCAGTGAATCTCGGGCAGGGGGTAGGGACGAGCAGTACTTC	CASSESRAGGRDEQYF
-	TRBV11-3	once	TRBJ2-1	TGTGCCAGCAGCTTAACGGACAGACTGAGACCTGGGGAAACCAATGAGCAGTTCTTC	CASSLTDRLRPGETNEQFF
TRBD1	TRBV6-1	-	TRBJ1-6	TGTGCCAGCAGTGCAGTTGCCGGGACAGGGGAGAGGGATCCCCTCCACTTT	CASSAVAGTGERDPLHF
TRBD1	TRBV18	-	TRBJ2-7	TGTGCCAGCTCACCACGACAGGGGGAATACGAGCAGTACTTC	CASSPRQGEYEQYF
TRBD2	TRBV19	-	TRBJ2-1	TGTGCCAGTAGTATTGGGAGCGGGAGGGCCAACTACAATGAGCAGTTCTTC	CASSIGSGRANYNEQFF
-	TRBV9	-	TRBJ1-3	TGTGCCAGCACCCGGCGGTCGAGGACAGACTCTGGAAACACCATATATTTT	CASTRRSRTDSGNTIYF
-	TRBV5-6	-	TRBJ1-4	TGTGCCAGCAGCTTGGTGGGGGCGAACGAAAAACTGTTTTTT	CASSLVGANEKLFF
TRBD2	TRBV27	-	TRBJ2-1	TGTGCCAGCAGTTTATCCTCTAGCGGGAGAAGAAGTAGCTACAATGAGCAGTTCTTC	CASSLSSSGRRSSYNEQFF
TRBD2	TRBV7-9	-	TRBJ2-3	TGTGCCAGCAGCTTCGGTCTAGCGGGGGCAGATACGCAGTATTTT	CASSFGLAGADTQYF
TRBD2	TRBV7-6	-	TRBJ2-3	TGTGCCAGCAGCAAAGGATTGGCGGGAGGGAGCGATACGCAGTATTTT	CASSKGLAGGSDTQYF
TRBD1	TRBV6-6	-	TRBJ2-7	TGTGCCAGCACCCAAGGGGACAGTGCCGGGGAGCAGTACTTC	CASTQGDSAGEQYF
-	TRBV6-1	-	TRBJ1-5	TGTGCCAGCAGTGAACCGGCAGGGTTTATAAATCAGCCCCAGCATTTT	CASSEPAGFINQPQHF
-	TRBV5-1	-	TRBJ1-1	TGCGCCAGCAGTGAGGACAGATCCACTGAAGCTTTCTTT	CASSEDRSTEAFF
TRBD1	TRBV10-3	-	TRBJ2-5	TGTGCCATCAGTGAGGACAGGGTAGGAGGGACCCAGTACTTC	CAISEDRVGGTQYF
-	TRBV9	once	TRBJ2-7	TGTGCCAGCAGCTCTAGACAGGACCGGGCCGAGCAGTACTTC	CASSSRQDRAEQYF